A single sample is the source of the 24 T cell receptor beta chains below, sequenced in a study of cytomegalovirus exposure and HLA in healthy donors. The PCR made use of 60 Vbeta and 13 Jbeta primers. Clones were read by immunoSEQ multiplex PCR, and TCRdb kept only the in-frame ones, dropping some. The sample has about 160,000 clones, around four fifths seen once. Material for sequencing was PBMCs. These receptors came from a woman aged 45-65 years in good health and CMV-seronegative.

Here the CDR3 reads CASSGGGTGSSYGYTF. In DNA form, the CDR3 reads TGTGCCAGCAGTGGGGGTGGGACAGGATCTTCCTATGGCTACACCTTC. The chain recombines TRBV6-1 with TRBJ1-2, with 8 bases that match TRBD1. V shed 4 bases, J shed 4 bases, and the junction held 11 bases outside the gene matches. The CDR3 length is 16 residues. The germline V gene encodes CDR1 MNHNS and CDR2 SASEGT.

The rearrangement joins TRBV9 to TRBJ2-2; D possibly corresponds to TRBD1 (6 bases). The CDR3 length is 15 residues. V shed 0 bases and J shed 2 bases, with 8 bases lying between them. The V gene's germline CDR1 is SGDLS and CDR2 YYNGEE. The CDR3: CASSVEGTNTGELFF. The CDR3 DNA follows: TGTGCCAGCAGCGTAGAAGGGACAAACACCGGGGAGCTGTTTTTT.

The rearrangement uses TRBV5-4 and TRBJ1-4; no definite D call. The V and J ends lost 0 bases and 4 bases respectively, with 10 bases between them. The CDR3 totals 15 residues. Germline CDR1 is SGHNT and CDR2 is YYREEE (reference sequence). CDR3 nucleotides: TGTGCCAGCAGCTTGGGATCCAGGAATAATGAAAAACTGTTTTTT. Protein product: CASSLGSRNNEKLFF.

V gene TRBV27 combines with J gene TRBJ1-6; 8 bases are a match to TRBD1. Germline-derived CDR1 and CDR2 are MNHEY and SMNVEV (reference sequence). Trimming took 7 bases from V and 1 from J; bases not matched to a gene: 6. This CDR3 is 16 amino acids long. In nucleotides, the CDR3 is TGTGCCAGCACCCCCAGGGGGCCATCCTATAATTCACCCCTCCACTTT. Protein sequence: CASTPRGPSYNSPLHF.

The genes are TRBV6-4 and TRBJ2-3, with D possibly TRBD2 on 6 matching bases. Trimming cost V 4 bases and J 7 bases, with 18 bases left between them. Germline V gene lookup returns CDR1 MRHNA and CDR2 SNTAGT. CDR3 size: 15 residues. CDR3 in DNA: TGTGCCAGCAGTGCTGCTGGGGGAGCGGGTAATACGCAGTATTTT. Amino acid sequence: CASSAAGGAGNTQYF.

The genes are TRBV28 and TRBJ1-2, with TRBD1 as a possible D gene (6 bases). V was shortened by 6 bases and J by 8 bases, with 16 bases between the two germline ends. The CDR3 is made up of 13 amino acids. Germline lookup yields CDR1 MDHEN and CDR2 SYDVKM. Here the CDR3 reads CASSQTRGGGYTF. The CDR3 DNA reads as TGTGCCAGCAGCCAAACCCGGGGGGGCGGCTACACCTTC.

This chain joins TRBV5-4 and TRBJ2-5; 10 positions match TRBD2. The junction had 5 bases not matched to a gene; V was cut back by 4 bases and J by 2 bases. Per germline, CDR1 SGHNT and CDR2 YYREEE (reference sequence). There are 15 residues in the CDR3. The CDR3 sequence: CASSASAGGQETQYF. The CDR3 region has the DNA TGTGCCAGCAGCGCATCAGCGGGGGGGCAAGAGACCCAGTACTTC.

The gene calls are TRBV7-8 and TRBJ2-7; 9 positions agree with TRBD2. Unmatched junction bases numbered 13, after V lost 5 bases and J lost 5 bases. Germline CDR1 is SGHVS and CDR2 is FQNEAQ. The CDR3 covers 16 residues. CDR3 in DNA: TGTGCCAGCAGCCCCCACCGGGGCGGGAGGGCCCACGAGCAGTACTTC. It is translated as CASSPHRGGRAHEQYF.

The chain carries TRBV6-5 and TRBJ1-2, with TRBD1 matching 7 bases. The V gene end was trimmed by 10 bases and the J gene end by 4 bases; junction bases not matched to a gene: 6. The germline CDR1 and CDR2 sequences are MNHEY and SVGAGI. The CDR3 has 12 amino acids. CDR3 nucleotide sequence: TGTGCCACCGGGGGACAGATCTATGGCTACACCTTC. It translates to CATGGQIYGYTF.

V and J are TRBV7-8 and TRBJ1-5; 8 nucleotides line up with TRBD1. This CDR3 contains 17 residues. After removal of 1 base from V and 4 bases from J, the junction contained 9 bases not matched to a gene. The germline V gene has CDR1 SGHVS and CDR2 FQNEAQ. The CDR3 DNA is TGTGCCAGCAGCTTAGGGGACAGGCTTGAGGGAAATCAGCCCCAGCATTTT. It specifies CASSLGDRLEGNQPQHF. Variable domain in full (rest from reference TRBV7-8 and TRBJ1-5): GAGVSQSPRYKVAKRGQDVALRCDPISGHVSLFWYQQALGQGPEFLTYFQNEAQLDKSGLPSDRFFAERPEGSVSTLKIQRTQQEDSAVYLCASSLGDRLEGNQPQHFGDGTRLSIL.

This clone was picked up one time. The V gene is TRBV20-1, the J gene TRBJ2-5, with a tentative D call TRBD2 (5 bases). V lost 5 bases and J 3 bases, leaving 7 bases between the germline ends. Germline lookup yields CDR1 DFQATT and CDR2 SNEGSKA (reference sequence). The CDR3 totals 11 residues. The CDR3 is CSAAAEETQYF. Written as DNA, the CDR3 is TGCAGTGCTGCAGCGGAAGAGACCCAGTACTTC.

This clone was counted between two and nine times. The chain links TRBV4-1 to TRBJ2-1; 8 bases fit TRBD2. Germline trimming cut 2 bases from V and 0 bases from J; bases unmatched to any gene: 6. In germline, CDR1 is MGHRA, CDR2 YSYEKL. The CDR3 covers 17 residues. CDR3 residues: CASSQPIAGNSYNEQFF. The CDR3 DNA reads as TGCGCCAGCAGCCAACCTATAGCGGGAAACTCCTACAATGAGCAGTTCTTC.

This chain connects TRBV9 to TRBJ1-2; D gene ambiguous. Germline V gives CDR1 SGDLS, CDR2 YYNGEE. V shed 0 bases and J shed 3 bases, with 6 bases lying between them. The CDR3 loop spans 13 amino acids. CDR3 loop: CASSVDGDYGYTF. As DNA, the CDR3 is TGTGCCAGCAGCGTAGACGGAGACTATGGCTACACCTTC.

This clone showed up just a few times. This chain connects TRBV11-3 to TRBJ2-5; tentative D call: TRBD2 (7 bases). V lost 5 bases and J 4 bases, leaving 17 bases between the germline ends. The CDR3 is 15 residues long. Germline V lookup: CDR1 SGHNT, CDR2 YENEEA. The CDR3 reads CASSPTGGSRETQYF. The CDR3 nucleotides are TGTGCCAGCAGCCCCACGGGGGGCTCGCGAGAGACCCAGTACTTC. Full variable domain (missing parts from reference TRBV11-3 and TRBJ2-5): EAGVVQSPRYKIIEKKQPVAFWCNPISGHNTLYWYLQNLGQGPELLIRYENEEAVDDSQLPKDRFSAERLKGVDSTLKIQPAELGDSAVYLCASSPTGGSRETQYFGPGTRLLVL.

This rearrangement joins TRBV4-3 to TRBJ2-1; 10 bases are shared with TRBD2. The CDR3 sequence is 16 residues long. V lost 4 bases, J lost 2 bases, and 5 bases stayed unmatched. CDR1 and CDR2 (germline): LGHNA, YSLEER. The CDR3 coding sequence is TGCGCCAGCAGCCGCCTTAGCGGGGGGACCTACAATGAGCAGTTCTTC. It yields the protein CASSRLSGGTYNEQFF.

This clone has just a few counts. The rearrangement links TRBV7-2 to TRBJ2-7; a possible D gene is TRBD1 (5 bases). The CDR3 is made up of 13 amino acids. The ends were cut back, 5 bases at V and 1 base at J, with 9 bases in the middle. Germline V gene data show CDR1 as SGHTA and CDR2 as FQGNSA. CDR3 amino acids: CASSQQASYEQYF. The CDR3, as DNA: TGTGCCAGCAGCCAACAGGCTTCCTACGAGCAGTACTTC.

This clone was observed once. V is TRBV7-7 and J is TRBJ2-1; TRBD2 aligns across 12 bases. Germline CDR1 reads SSHAT; CDR2 reads FNYEAQ (reference sequence). The CDR3 loop spans 15 amino acids. CDR3 DNA sequence: TGTGCTAGCTCCCTTACTAGCGGGGGGTACAATGAGCAGTTCTTC. It yields the protein CASSLTSGGYNEQFF.

The chain combines TRBV2 with TRBJ2-7, with TRBD1 matching 8 bases. J was trimmed by 8 bases and V by 5 bases; bases with no gene match: 11. CDR1 and CDR2 from the germline V gene are SNHLY and FYNNEI. The CDR3 spans 14 residues. The CDR3 spells CASSLTGGHEKQYF. DNA of the CDR3: TGTGCCAGCAGTCTAACAGGGGGGCATGAGAAGCAGTACTTC.

The chain couples TRBV28 to TRBJ2-1; D is undetermined. V lost 3 bases and J lost 0, with 9 bases in between. The CDR3 has 15 amino acids. Looked up from germline, CDR1 is MDHEN and CDR2 is SYDVKM. As DNA, the CDR3 is TGTGCCAGCAGTTTTACCCCCTACTCCTACAATGAGCAGTTCTTC. Amino acid sequence: CASSFTPYSYNEQFF.

This clone was counted between two and nine times. The chain combines TRBV4-3 with TRBJ1-1; maybe TRBD1 (6 bases). The germline CDR1 and CDR2 sequences are LGHNA and YSLEER. CDR3 length equals 18 residues. Trimming cost V 1 base and J 0 bases, with 18 bases left between them. The CDR3 spells CASSQAQLRGGMNTEAFF. The DNA of the CDR3 is TGCGCCAGCAGCCAAGCCCAGCTCAGGGGTGGAATGAACACTGAAGCTTTCTTT.

This clone was recorded a few times. The chain has TRBV4-3 and TRBJ1-4; D perhaps matches TRBD1 (6 bases). CDR3 size: 15 residues. Germline CDR1 reads LGHNA; CDR2 reads YSLEER. Trimming removed 5 bases from V and 3 bases from J, with 13 bases in between. The CDR3 protein is CASSSRGAANEKLFF. CDR3 coding DNA: TGCGCCAGCAGCAGCAGGGGTGCGGCTAATGAAAAACTGTTTTTT.

The chain employs TRBV4-3 and TRBJ2-1; TRBD1 matches 8 bases. Per the germline V gene, CDR1 is LGHNA and CDR2 is YSLEER. This CDR3 comprises 12 residues. Germline trimming cut 3 bases from V and 13 bases from J; bases unmatched to any gene: 5. The CDR3, as DNA: TGCGCCAGCAGCCATGACAGGGGAAGTCAGTTCTTC. This codes for CASSHDRGSQFF.

V is TRBV7-9 and J is TRBJ1-2, with 7 positions matching TRBD1. V lost 4 bases, J lost 4 bases, and 6 bases stayed unmatched. There are 14 residues in the CDR3. Per the germline V gene, CDR1 is SEHNR and CDR2 is FQNEAQ (reference sequence). CDR3 sequence (DNA): TGTGCCAGCAGCTATATCGGGACAGTCTATGGCTACACCTTC. Its protein is CASSYIGTVYGYTF.

This chain joins TRBV7-9 and TRBJ2-5, with TRBD2 as a possible D gene (6 bases). CDR3 length: 15 amino acids. Per germline, CDR1 SEHNR and CDR2 FQNEAQ (reference sequence). The V end was cut by 5 bases, the J end by 1 base, with 14 bases between. Here the CDR3 DNA reads TGTGCCAGCAGCCTCCCACGGGGGACCCAAGAGACCCAGTACTTC. It specifies CASSLPRGTQETQYF.